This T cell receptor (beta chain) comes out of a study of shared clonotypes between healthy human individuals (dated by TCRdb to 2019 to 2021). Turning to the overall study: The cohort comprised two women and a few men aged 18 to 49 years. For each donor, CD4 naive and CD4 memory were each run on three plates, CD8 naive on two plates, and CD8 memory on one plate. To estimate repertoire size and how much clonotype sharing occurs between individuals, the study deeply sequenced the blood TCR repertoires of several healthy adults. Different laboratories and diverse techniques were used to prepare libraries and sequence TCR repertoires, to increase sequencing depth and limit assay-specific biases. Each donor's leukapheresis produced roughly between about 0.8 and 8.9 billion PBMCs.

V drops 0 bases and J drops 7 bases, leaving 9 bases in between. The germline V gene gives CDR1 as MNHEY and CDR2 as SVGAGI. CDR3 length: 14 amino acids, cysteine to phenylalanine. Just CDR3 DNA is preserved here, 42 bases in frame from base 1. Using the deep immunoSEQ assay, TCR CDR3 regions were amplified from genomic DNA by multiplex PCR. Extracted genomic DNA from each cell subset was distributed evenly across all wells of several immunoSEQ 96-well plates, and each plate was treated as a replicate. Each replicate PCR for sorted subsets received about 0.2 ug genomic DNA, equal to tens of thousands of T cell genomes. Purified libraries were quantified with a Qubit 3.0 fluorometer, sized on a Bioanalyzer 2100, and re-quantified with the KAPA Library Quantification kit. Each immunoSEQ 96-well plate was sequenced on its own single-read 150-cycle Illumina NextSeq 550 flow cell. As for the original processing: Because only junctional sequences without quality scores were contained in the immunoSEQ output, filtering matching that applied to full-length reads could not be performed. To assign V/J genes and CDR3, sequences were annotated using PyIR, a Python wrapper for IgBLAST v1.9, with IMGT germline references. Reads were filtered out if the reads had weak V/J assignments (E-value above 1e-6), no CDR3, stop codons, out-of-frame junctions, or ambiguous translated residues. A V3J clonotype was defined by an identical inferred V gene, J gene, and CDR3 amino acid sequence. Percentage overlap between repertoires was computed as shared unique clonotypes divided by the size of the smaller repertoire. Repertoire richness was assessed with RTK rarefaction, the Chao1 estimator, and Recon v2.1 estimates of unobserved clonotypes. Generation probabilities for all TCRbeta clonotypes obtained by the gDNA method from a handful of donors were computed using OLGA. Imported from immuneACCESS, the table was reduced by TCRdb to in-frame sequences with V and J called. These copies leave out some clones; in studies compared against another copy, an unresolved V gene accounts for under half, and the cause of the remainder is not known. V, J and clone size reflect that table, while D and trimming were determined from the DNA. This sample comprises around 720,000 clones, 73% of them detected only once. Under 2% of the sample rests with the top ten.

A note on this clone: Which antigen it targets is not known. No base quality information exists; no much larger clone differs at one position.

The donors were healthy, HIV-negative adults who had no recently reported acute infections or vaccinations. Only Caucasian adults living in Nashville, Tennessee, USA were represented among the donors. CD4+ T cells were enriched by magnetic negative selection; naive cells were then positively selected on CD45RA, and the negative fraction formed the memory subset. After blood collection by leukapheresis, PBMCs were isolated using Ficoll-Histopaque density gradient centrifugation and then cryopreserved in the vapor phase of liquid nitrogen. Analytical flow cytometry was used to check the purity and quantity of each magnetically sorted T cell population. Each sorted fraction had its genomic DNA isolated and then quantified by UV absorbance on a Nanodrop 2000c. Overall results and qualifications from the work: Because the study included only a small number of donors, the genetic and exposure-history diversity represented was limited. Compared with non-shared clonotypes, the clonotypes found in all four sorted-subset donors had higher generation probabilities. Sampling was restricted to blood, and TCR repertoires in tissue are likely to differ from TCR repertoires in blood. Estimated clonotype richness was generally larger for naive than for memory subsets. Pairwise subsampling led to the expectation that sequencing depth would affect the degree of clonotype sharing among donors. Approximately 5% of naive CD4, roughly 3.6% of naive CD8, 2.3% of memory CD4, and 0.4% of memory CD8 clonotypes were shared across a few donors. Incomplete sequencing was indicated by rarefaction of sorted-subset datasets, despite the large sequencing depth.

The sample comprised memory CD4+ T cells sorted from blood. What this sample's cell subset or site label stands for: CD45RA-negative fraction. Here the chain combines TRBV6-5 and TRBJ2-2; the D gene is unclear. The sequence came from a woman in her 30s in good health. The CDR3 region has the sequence CASSYSGVVGELFF. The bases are TGTGCCAGCAGTTACTCGGGTGTGGTCGGGGAGCTGTTTTTT.